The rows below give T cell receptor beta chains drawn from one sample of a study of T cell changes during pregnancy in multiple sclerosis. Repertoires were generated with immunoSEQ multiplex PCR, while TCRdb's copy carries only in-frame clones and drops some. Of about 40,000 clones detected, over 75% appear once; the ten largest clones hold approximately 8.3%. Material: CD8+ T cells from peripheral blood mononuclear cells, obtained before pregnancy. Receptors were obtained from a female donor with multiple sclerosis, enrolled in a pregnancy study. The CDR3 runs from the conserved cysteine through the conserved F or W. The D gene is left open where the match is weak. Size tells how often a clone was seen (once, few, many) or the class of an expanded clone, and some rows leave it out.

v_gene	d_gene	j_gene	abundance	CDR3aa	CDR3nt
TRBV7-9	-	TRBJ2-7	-	CASSSILSSHGEQYF	TGTGCCAGCAGCTCGATACTATCTTCTCATGGCGAGCAGTACTTC
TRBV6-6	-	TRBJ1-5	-	CASSSYSNQPQHF	TGTGCCAGCAGTTCATACAGTAATCAGCCCCAGCATTTT
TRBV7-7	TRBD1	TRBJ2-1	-	CASSLQGNNEQFF	TGTGCTAGCAGCCTACAGGGGAACAATGAGCAGTTCTTC
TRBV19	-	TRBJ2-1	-	CASSIGLRAHGNEQFF	TGTGCCAGTAGTATTGGCCTCAGGGCTCACGGGAATGAGCAGTTCTTC
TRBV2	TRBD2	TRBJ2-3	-	CASSASGILSDTQYF	TGTGCCAGCAGTGCTAGCGGGATTTTGTCAGATACGCAGTATTTT
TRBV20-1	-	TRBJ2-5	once	CSAGGGETQYF	TGCAGTGCGGGAGGGGGAGAGACCCAGTACTTC
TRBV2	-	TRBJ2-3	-	CASNPLSLATDTQYF	TGTGCCAGCAACCCCTTATCACTTGCCACAGATACGCAGTATTTT
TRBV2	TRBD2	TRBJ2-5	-	CASSDAGVAETQYF	TGTGCCAGCAGTGACGCGGGAGTGGCAGAGACCCAGTACTTC
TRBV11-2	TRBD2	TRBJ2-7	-	CASSTGLAGRYEQYF	TGTGCCAGCAGCACGGGACTAGCGGGAAGGTACGAGCAGTACTTC
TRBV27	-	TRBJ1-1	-	CASSLQGYATEAFF	TGTGCCAGCAGTTTACAGGGGTACGCCACTGAAGCTTTCTTT
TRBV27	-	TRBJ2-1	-	CASSPFGNEQFF	TGTGCCAGCAGCCCGTTCGGGAATGAGCAGTTCTTC
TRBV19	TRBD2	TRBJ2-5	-	CASSAILADQETQYF	TGTGCCAGTAGTGCTATACTAGCGGACCAAGAGACCCAGTACTTC
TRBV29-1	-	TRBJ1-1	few	CSVTAGEGTEAFF	TGCAGCGTAACGGCAGGTGAGGGCACTGAAGCTTTCTTT
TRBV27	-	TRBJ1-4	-	CASGFLQGLKEKLFF	TGTGCCAGCGGGTTCCTGCAGGGACTAAAGGAAAAACTGTTTTTT
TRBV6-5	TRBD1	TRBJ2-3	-	CASSYSQGGKDTQYF	TGTGCCAGCAGTTACTCACAGGGGGGTAAAGATACGCAGTATTTT
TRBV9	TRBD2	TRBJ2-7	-	CASSPRTSGNLEQYF	TGTGCCAGCAGCCCCAGGACTAGCGGGAACCTCGAGCAGTACTTC
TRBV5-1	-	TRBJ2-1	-	CASSFVGGYNEQFF	TGCGCCAGCAGCTTTGTGGGGGGCTACAATGAGCAGTTCTTC
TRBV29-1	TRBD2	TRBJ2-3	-	CSVENPSGTSTDTQYF	TGCAGCGTTGAAAATCCTAGCGGGACTAGCACAGATACGCAGTATTTT
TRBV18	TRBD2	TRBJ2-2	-	CASSPKVAGQTGELFF	TGTGCCAGCTCACCGAAGGTAGCGGGACAAACCGGGGAGCTGTTTTTT
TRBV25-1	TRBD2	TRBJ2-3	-	CASSSLGAGVVDTQYF	TGTGCCAGCAGTTCCCTTGGGGCGGGAGTGGTAGATACGCAGTATTTT
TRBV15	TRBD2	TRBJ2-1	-	CATSRVSGGPYNEQFF	TGTGCCACCAGCAGAGTCTCGGGAGGGCCCTACAATGAGCAGTTCTTC
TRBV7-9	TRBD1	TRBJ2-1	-	CASSLVQGVKRNEQFF	TGTGCCAGCAGCTTAGTGCAGGGGGTGAAGCGCAATGAGCAGTTCTTC
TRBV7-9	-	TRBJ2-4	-	CASSLLDRAKNIQYF	TGTGCCAGCAGCTTGTTGGACAGAGCCAAAAACATTCAGTACTTC
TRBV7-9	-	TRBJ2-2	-	CASSLPGRLPGELFF	TGTGCCAGCAGCTTACCAGGGAGGCTGCCCGGGGAGCTGTTTTTT
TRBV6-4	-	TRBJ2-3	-	CASSERGGVDTQYF	TGTGCCAGCAGTGAACGGGGAGGAGTGGATACGCAGTATTTT
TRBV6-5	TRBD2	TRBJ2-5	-	CASSYGIAGPETQYF	TGTGCCAGCAGTTACGGTATAGCGGGACCGGAGACCCAGTACTTC
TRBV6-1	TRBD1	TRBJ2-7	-	CASTRQGYEQYF	TGTGCCAGCACACGACAGGGGTACGAGCAGTACTTC
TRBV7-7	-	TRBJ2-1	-	CASSLVKSLRDEQFF	TGTGCTAGCAGCTTAGTTAAGTCCCTCCGAGATGAGCAGTTCTTC
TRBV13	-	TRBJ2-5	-	CASSYRVRETQYF	TGTGCCAGCAGCTACAGGGTAAGGGAGACCCAGTACTTC
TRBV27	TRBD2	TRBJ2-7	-	CASSSRRGGRYEQYF	TGTGCCAGCAGTTCGCGCCGGGGGGGACGCTACGAGCAGTACTTC
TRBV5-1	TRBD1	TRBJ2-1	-	CASSIRTGGRYNEQFF	TGCGCCAGCAGCATCAGGACAGGCGGTCGGTACAATGAGCAGTTCTTC
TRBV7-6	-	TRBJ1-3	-	CASSQGGVDGNTIYF	TGTGCCAGCAGCCAGGGAGGGGTTGATGGAAACACCATATATTTT
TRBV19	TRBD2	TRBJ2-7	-	CASSRLAGVSEQYF	TGTGCCAGTAGTCGACTAGCGGGAGTCAGCGAGCAGTACTTC
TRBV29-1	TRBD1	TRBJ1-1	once	CSVDDRDTEAFF	TGCAGCGTTGACGACAGGGACACTGAAGCTTTCTTT